Listed here is a single TCR beta chain. Its antigen is not known. Each CDR3 protein is one row after TCRdb ran MiXCR on the 5' RACE reads. The data contain 700,000 or so distinct CDR3 sequences, around 20% of them singletons. This sample was included in a study of identical twins. Study-level results: With abundant cord blood beta clonotypes, insertions were fewer; memory repertoires showed no such pattern.

A further study also used this sample, focusing on T cells expressing NK-cell markers. That study reports: The TCR beta repertoires originated in sorted CD3+CD56+NKG2C+, CD3+CD56+NKG2C- and CD3+CD56-NKG2C+ T cells. Several of the donors also had these clonotypes leading their CD3+CD56-NKG2C+ fraction.

The sample taken for sequencing was PBMCs. The TCR sequence derives from a woman aged 18-30 years in good health.

CDR3 sequence (DNA): TGCGCCAGCAGCCAAGAAACTCCCGGGGCCAACGTCCTGACTTTC. It is translated as CASSQETPGANVLTF. J is TRBJ2-6 and V is TRBV4-3; D remains unclear. The V gene's germline CDR1 is LGHNA and CDR2 YSLEER. V was trimmed by 0 bases and J by 4 bases, leaving 7 bases between them. The length of the CDR3 is 15 residues.